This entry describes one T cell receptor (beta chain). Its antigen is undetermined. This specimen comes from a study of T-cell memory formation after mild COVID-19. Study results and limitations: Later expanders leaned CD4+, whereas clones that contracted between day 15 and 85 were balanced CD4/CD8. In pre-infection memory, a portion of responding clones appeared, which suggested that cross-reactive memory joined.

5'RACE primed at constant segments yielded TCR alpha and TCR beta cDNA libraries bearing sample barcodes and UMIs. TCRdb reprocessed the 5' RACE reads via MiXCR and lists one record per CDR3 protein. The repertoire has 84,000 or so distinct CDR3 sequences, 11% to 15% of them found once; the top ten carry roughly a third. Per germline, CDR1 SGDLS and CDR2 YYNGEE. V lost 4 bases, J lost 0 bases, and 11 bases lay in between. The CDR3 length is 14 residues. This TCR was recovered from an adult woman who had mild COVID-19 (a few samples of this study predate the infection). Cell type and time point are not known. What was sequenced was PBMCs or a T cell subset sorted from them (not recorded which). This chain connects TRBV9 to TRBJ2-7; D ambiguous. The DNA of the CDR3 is TGTGCCAGCAGCCCCAAACCCCTCTCCTACGAGCAGTACTTC. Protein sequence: CASSPKPLSYEQYF. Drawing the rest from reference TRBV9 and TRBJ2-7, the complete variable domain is DSGVTQTPKHLITATGQRVTLRCSPRSGDLSVYWYQQSLDQGLQFLIQYYNGEERAKGNILERFSAQQFPDLHSELNLSSLELGDSALYFCASSPKPLSYEQYFGPGTRLTVT.